Each of the 18 T cell receptor beta chains below was sequenced from the same sample in a study of vaccination and CD4 T cells after COVID-19. These receptors lack a known antigen. CD4+ T cells that had been cultured provided DNA sequenced with the Oncomine TCR Beta short-read assay. Via MiXCR, TCRdb re-called the PCR reads, giving one row per CDR3 protein. The table has 15,000 to 20,000 distinct CDR3 sequences, 45% to 65% seen once. The treatment here: roughly nine-day PBMC culture with coronavirus spike peptide pools or control peptides (ViraFEST assay). Sample: CD4+ T cells from blood, cultured in vitro, taken before SARS-CoV-2 vaccination. These receptors were obtained from a human donor who had recovered from COVID-19.

The rearrangement links TRBV14 to TRBJ2-1; D is possibly TRBD2 (6 bases). The V end lost 4 bases, the J end lost 8 bases, and 15 bases lay between the germline ends. Germline V CDR1 and CDR2: SGHDN, FVKESK. The CDR3 is 14 residues long. CDR3 loop: CASSRDSLADEQFF. CDR3 DNA sequence: TGTGCCAGCAGCCGGGATTCTTTAGCGGATGAGCAGTTCTTC.

The rearrangement joins TRBV23-1 to TRBJ2-2; no definite D call. TRBV23-1 counts as an open reading frame of uncertain function. V lost 11 bases to trimming and J lost 4 bases, with 5 bases between them. This CDR3 contains 10 residues. This chain's CDR3 is CACATGELFF. CDR3 bases: TGCGCCTGCGCCACCGGGGAGCTGTTTTTT.

This clonotype was seen a single time. The chain carries TRBV9 and TRBJ2-6; D is uncertain. The V end was cut by 0 bases, the J end by 2 bases, with 9 bases between. This CDR3 has 16 amino acids. Germline assignment: CDR1 SGDLS and CDR2 YYNGEE. The CDR3 DNA is TGTGCCAGCAGCGTAGATGGGGTTCCTGGGGCCAACGTCCTGACTTTC. Translation gives CASSVDGVPGANVLTF.

V and J are TRBV5-1 and TRBJ2-5; no firm D call. Germline V gene data show CDR1 as SGHRS and CDR2 as YFSETQ. This CDR3 spans 15 amino acids. Between the trimmed V and J ends, which lost 0 bases and 5 bases, there was a span of 14 bases. Written as DNA, the CDR3 is TGCGCCAGCAGCTTGGCGGGCTCCGGTGCTGAGACCCAGTACTTC. Translating it yields CASSLAGSGAETQYF.

The chain is built from TRBV6-5 and TRBJ2-6, with a possible D match to TRBD1 (5 bases). CDR3 size: 16 residues. Germline CDR1 MNHEY, CDR2 SVGAGI. Trimming removed 1 base from V and 2 bases from J, with 9 bases in between. The CDR3 DNA is TGTGCCAGCAGTTACTGGGGCGGCACTGGGGCCAACGTCCTGACTTTC. Translating it yields CASSYWGGTGANVLTF.

This clonotype was seen a few times. V gene TRBV7-9 combines with J gene TRBJ2-5, with 8 bases aligning to TRBD1. The CDR3 length is 14 residues. Trimming at V came to 3 bases and at J to 4 bases, leaving 4 bases not matched to a gene. Per the germline V gene, CDR1 is SEHNR and CDR2 is FQNEAQ (reference sequence). In DNA form, the CDR3 reads TGTGCCAGCAGCTTCCGGACAGGGCGAGAGACCCAGTACTTC. Protein: CASSFRTGRETQYF.

This clonotype appeared a single time. The chain links TRBV30 to TRBJ2-5; no clear D gene. Germline V gene data show CDR1 as GTSNPN and CDR2 as SVGIG (reference sequence). The CDR3 has 16 residues. V lost 2 bases to trimming and J lost 1 base, with 17 bases between them. The CDR3 loop is CAWSHRVPGSQETQYF. The CDR3 DNA is TGTGCCTGGAGTCATAGGGTTCCGGGTTCCCAAGAGACCCAGTACTTC.

This clonotype was observed a few times. V usage is TRBV20-1 and J usage is TRBJ1-2, with D perhaps TRBD1 (6 bases). CDR3 size: 13 residues. The germline V and J ends were trimmed by 4 bases and 8 bases, with 17 bases remaining between them. CDR1 DFQATT and CDR2 SNEGSKA come from the germline V gene (reference sequence). CDR3 sequence: CSAKEGGGPGYTF. As DNA, the CDR3 is TGCAGTGCTAAGGAGGGGGGCGGACCGGGCTACACCTTC.

The CDR3: CASSWDSQSTDTQYF. The CDR3 nucleotides read TGTGCCAGCAGCTGGGACAGCCAAAGCACAGATACGCAGTATTTT. The genes are TRBV7-2 and TRBJ2-3; 7 bases are shared with TRBD1. The CDR3 covers 15 residues. Germline trimming cut 4 bases from V and 0 bases from J; bases unmatched to any gene: 4. The germline gives CDR1 SGHTA, CDR2 FQGNSA.

The chain uses TRBV20-1 and TRBJ2-7; TRBD1 is a possible D gene (5 bases). The germline V gene has CDR1 DFQATT and CDR2 SNEGSKA (reference sequence). CDR3 length: 13 amino acids. V was pared by 6 bases and J by 6 bases, with 18 bases between. CDR3 in amino acids: CSARLQGFGEQYF. The CDR3 nucleotides are TGCAGTGCCAGGCTCCAGGGTTTCGGCGAGCAGTACTTC.

The V call is TRBV19, the J call TRBJ2-7; 9 bases align to TRBD1. From germline, CDR1 is LNHDA and CDR2 SQIVND (reference sequence). CDR3 length: 15 amino acids. V lost 4 bases to trimming and J lost 10 bases; unmatched junction nucleotides: 14. As DNA, the CDR3 is TGTGCCAGTAGTACTAGAACAGGGGGCGCCGTACCCCAGTACTTC. Translation gives CASSTRTGGAVPQYF.

The chain joins TRBV12-3 or TRBV12-4 to TRBJ2-7; D could derive from TRBD1 or TRBD2 (5 bases each). V was clipped by 6 bases and J by 6 bases, with 12 bases between them. This CDR3 is 12 amino acids long. Here the CDR3 DNA reads TGTGCCAGCAGGGGGACGGTCGTCGAGCAGTACTTC. It specifies CASRGTVVEQYF.

V is TRBV28 and J is TRBJ1-3; no clear D gene. The CDR3 totals 13 residues. Germline loops: CDR1 MDHEN, CDR2 SYDVKM. The germline V and J ends were trimmed by 5 bases and 2 bases, with 7 bases remaining between them. The CDR3 DNA is TGTGCCAGCAGTCGCCGGGCTGGAAACACCATATATTTT. Translation gives CASSRRAGNTIYF.

In its sample, this clonotype was seen once. A junction end diverges from the germline sequence, so it may reflect a read error. The chain carries TRBV20-1 and TRBJ2-3; the D gene is possibly TRBD2 (5 bases). Germline V gene lookup returns CDR1 DFQATT and CDR2 SNEGSKA (reference sequence). CDR3 length: 12 amino acids. This chain's CDR3 is CSGGEGTDMQYF. The CDR3 DNA follows: TGCAGTGGGGGAGAGGGCACAGATATGCAGTATTTT.

The count of this clonotype is one. This rearrangement joins TRBV28 to TRBJ1-1, with 9 bases aligning to TRBD1. V dropped 5 bases and J dropped 10; count of bases not matched to a gene: 14. Germline CDR1 MDHEN, CDR2 SYDVKM. The CDR3 sequence is 15 residues long. CDR3 amino acids: CASSLPPGQGFGAFF. For the CDR3, the DNA is TGTGCCAGCAGTCTACCGCCGGGACAGGGTTTCGGAGCTTTCTTT.

V is TRBV19 and J is TRBJ2-3; TRBD2 aligns across 11 bases. The length of the CDR3 is 16 residues. The germline V gene has CDR1 LNHDA and CDR2 SQIVND (reference sequence). With 4 bases clipped from V and 2 bases from J, the junction kept 5 bases outside the gene matches. The CDR3 here is CASSTKLAGVTDTQYF. CDR3 DNA sequence: TGTGCCAGTAGTACCAAACTAGCGGGAGTCACAGATACGCAGTATTTT.

By its share, this clonotype is large. The chain joins TRBV20-1 to TRBJ1-5, with a tentative D call TRBD1 (6 bases). Germline V gene lookup returns CDR1 DFQATT and CDR2 SNEGSKA (reference sequence). The CDR3 sequence is 14 residues long. The ends were cut back, 0 bases at V and 2 bases at J, with 8 bases in the middle. The CDR3 is CSAREGGRNQPQHF. The CDR3 nucleotides read TGCAGTGCTAGAGAAGGGGGTCGCAATCAGCCCCAGCATTTT.

CDR3 DNA: TGCAGTGCTTCCTCGAGCCGCTACGAGCAGTACTTC. Protein: CSASSSRYEQYF. This rearrangement joins TRBV20-1 to TRBJ2-7; D call uncertain. The CDR3 is 12 amino acids. Deletions cut 5 bases from V and 3 bases from J, with 11 bases between. The germline CDR1 and CDR2 sequences are DFQATT and SNEGSKA (reference sequence).